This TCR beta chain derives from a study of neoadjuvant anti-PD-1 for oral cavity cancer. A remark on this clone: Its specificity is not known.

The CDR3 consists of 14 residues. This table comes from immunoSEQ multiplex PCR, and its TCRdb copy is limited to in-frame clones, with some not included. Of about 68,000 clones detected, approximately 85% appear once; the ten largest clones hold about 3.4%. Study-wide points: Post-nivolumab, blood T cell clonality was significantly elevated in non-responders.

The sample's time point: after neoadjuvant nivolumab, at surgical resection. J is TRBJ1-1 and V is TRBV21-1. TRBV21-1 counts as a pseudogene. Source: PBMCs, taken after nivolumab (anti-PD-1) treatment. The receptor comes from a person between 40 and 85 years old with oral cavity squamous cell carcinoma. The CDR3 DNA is TGTGCCAGCAGAGCGGGACGCCCATGGCCTGAAGCTTTCTTT. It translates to CASRAGRPWPEAFF.